The 7 T cell receptor beta chains reported below all come from one sample, sequenced in a study of vaccination effects on CD4 cells after COVID-19. Their antigens are not known. Antigen-specific CD4+ T cells expanded by the ViraFEST assay with viral peptide pools were then sequenced. Culture proceeded for more than nine days, and CD4+ T cells were then isolated. Two-dose BNT162b2 or mRNA-1273 vaccination was given to participants. Clones were sequenced by immunoSEQ multiplex PCR, and TCRdb holds only the in-frame ones, with some missing. Here the sample spans about 32,000 clones, approximately 72% being singletons. The sample consisted of CD4+ T cells from PBMCs cultured with HCoV-229E spike peptides, taken after COVID-19 vaccination. The receptors were gathered from a human donor who received a COVID-19 vaccine.

V and J are TRBV29-1 and TRBJ2-1; D remains unclear. This CDR3 is 16 amino acids long. In germline, CDR1 is SQVTM, CDR2 ANQGSEA. V gave up 3 bases and J gave up 0 bases, with 15 bases separating them. The CDR3 nucleotides are TGCAGCGTTGATAGCCCAGAATTTAGCTCCTACAATGAGCAGTTCTTC. This gives the protein CSVDSPEFSSYNEQFF.

The chain recombines TRBV10-1 with TRBJ1-1, with D unresolved. Germline loops: CDR1 WNHNN, CDR2 SYGVQD (reference sequence). The CDR3 runs to 15 residues. Trimming pared 2 bases from V and 3 bases from J, leaving 13 bases between. The CDR3 DNA sequence: TGCGCCAGCAGTGAGCGGTTTACGAGGGACACTGAAGCTTTCTTT. It translates to CASSERFTRDTEAFF.

This chain joins TRBV12-3 or TRBV12-4 and TRBJ2-5; possibly TRBD2 for D (5 bases). This CDR3 comprises 12 residues. V lost 8 bases, J lost 4 bases, and 11 bases lay in between. CDR3 bases: TGTGCCAGCTCGGGGATTTCAGAGACCCAGTACTTC. This gives the protein CASSGISETQYF.

The chain recombines TRBV5-1 with TRBJ2-3; 7 bases map to TRBD1. There are 19 residues in the CDR3. V lost 4 bases to trimming and J lost 0 bases; unmatched junction nucleotides: 17. Germline CDR1 reads SGHRS; CDR2 reads YFSETQ. The CDR3 region is CASSRSGLRGLSSTDTQYF. In DNA form, the CDR3 reads TGCGCCAGCAGCCGCTCAGGGTTGAGGGGGCTCAGTAGCACAGATACGCAGTATTTT.

This clone was detected only a few times. This sequence joins TRBV25-1 and TRBJ1-3; D is ambiguous. This CDR3 is built from 12 residues. Germline CDR1 and CDR2: MGHDK and SYGVNS. The V end was cut by 4 bases, the J end by 4 bases, with 5 bases between. CDR3 sequence: CASSGTGNTIYF. The CDR3, as DNA: TGTGCCAGCAGTGGTACCGGAAACACCATATATTTT.

The V and J genes are TRBV5-4 and TRBJ2-7; D call uncertain. The CDR3 has 13 residues. V gave up 2 bases and J gave up 3 bases, with 9 bases separating them. Germline V lookup: CDR1 SGHNT, CDR2 YYREEE (reference sequence). The CDR3 loop is CASSLRQNYEQYF. DNA for the CDR3: TGTGCCAGCAGCTTACGGCAGAACTACGAGCAGTACTTC.

The chain combines TRBV6-5 with TRBJ2-1, with a weak D call TRBD2 (5 bases). CDR3 size: 15 residues. V was pared by 3 bases and J by 8 bases, with 17 bases between. From germline, CDR1 is MNHEY and CDR2 SVGAGI. The CDR3 loop reads CASSYLRGKVDEQFF. The CDR3 region has the DNA TGTGCCAGCAGTTATTTAAGAGGGAAGGTGGATGAGCAGTTCTTC.